The 21 T cell receptor beta chains reported below all come from one sample, sequenced in a study of early T cells in non-severe SARS-CoV-2 infection. From the 5' RACE reads, TCRdb called clonotypes with MiXCR, one entry per CDR3 protein. Seen here are about 94,000 distinct CDR3 sequences, around 13% observed once, and the top ten hold 2% to 2.5%. The sample consisted of whole blood. The receptors were sampled from an adult who was a healthcare worker with PCR-confirmed SARS-CoV-2 infection or an uninfected control (not recorded which).

There are a few counts of this clonotype. The chain combines TRBV3-1 with TRBJ1-6, with D unclear. From germline, CDR1 is LGHDT and CDR2 YNNKEL (reference sequence). Trimming took 5 bases from V and 15 from J, leaving 17 bases between them. The CDR3 is 13 residues long. The CDR3 bases are TGTGCCAGCAGCAACCCAGGTTTTGGTGTCCTCCACTTT. Residues: CASSNPGFGVLHF.

The chain has TRBV5-1 and TRBJ2-1; 7 positions agree with TRBD1. The CDR3 extends over 14 amino acids. CDR1 and CDR2 (germline): SGHRS, YFSETQ. The V segment lost 9 bases and the J segment 4 bases; nucleotides outside the gene matches: 10. In DNA, the CDR3 is TGCGCCACCTCCGAGGGACAGCCTTACAATGAGCAGTTCTTC. Protein product: CATSEGQPYNEQFF.

The gene calls are TRBV11-3 and TRBJ1-2; D possibly corresponds to TRBD1 (5 bases). The CDR3 spans 20 residues. V lost 0 bases to trimming and J lost 1 base, with 24 bases between them. Per the germline V gene, CDR1 is SGHNT and CDR2 is YENEEA. CDR3 loop: CASSLDPSALVGDLNYGYTF. The DNA of the CDR3 is TGTGCCAGCAGCTTAGATCCCTCCGCGCTAGTTGGGGACCTTAACTATGGCTACACCTTC.

This clonotype came up a few times. The chain links TRBV2 to TRBJ2-3, with a weak D call TRBD2 (6 bases). Germline V gives CDR1 SNHLY, CDR2 FYNNEI. V was pared by 8 bases and J by 8 bases, with 11 bases between. This CDR3 is built from 11 residues. The CDR3 is CASPTEGTQYF. DNA for the CDR3: TGTGCCAGCCCTACGGAGGGTACGCAGTATTTT.

CDR3 sequence: CASLNPGAPDTQYF. CDR3 sequence (DNA): TGTGCCAGCCTCAACCCGGGGGCTCCAGATACGCAGTATTTT. This sequence joins TRBV6-6 and TRBJ2-3; D tentatively reads TRBD1 or TRBD2 (6 bases each). Germline V gene lookup returns CDR1 MNHNY and CDR2 SVGAGI (reference sequence). The CDR3 is 14 residues long. V gave up 8 bases and J gave up 4 bases, with 16 bases separating them.

This clonotype showed up many times. The rearrangement links TRBV12-3 or TRBV12-4 to TRBJ2-7; TRBD1 is a possible D gene (7 bases). The CDR3 sequence is 14 residues long. The germline V and J ends were trimmed by 3 bases and 2 bases, with 11 bases remaining between them. The CDR3 sequence is CASSFSGGTYEQYF. The CDR3 DNA reads as TGTGCCAGCAGTTTTTCAGGGGGGACCTACGAGCAGTACTTC.

This clonotype was seen many times. The chain couples TRBV12-3 or TRBV12-4 to TRBJ2-7; TRBD1 matches 8 bases. The CDR3 covers 15 residues. Germline trimming cut 3 bases from V and 1 base from J; bases unmatched to any gene: 5. The CDR3 DNA follows: TGTGCCAGCAGTTTGAAAGACAGGGGATCCTACGAGCAGTACTTC. Protein product: CASSLKDRGSYEQYF.

This clonotype was detected many times. The chain recombines TRBV18 with TRBJ2-3; D tentatively fits TRBD1 or TRBD2 (5 bases each). The V end was cut by 4 bases, the J end by 5 bases, with 19 bases between. Germline loops: CDR1 KGHSH, CDR2 LQKENI. This CDR3 contains 16 residues. Here the CDR3 DNA reads TGTGCCAGCTCACGAGACCGGGACCTGGAAGTAGATACGCAGTATTTT. This encodes CASSRDRDLEVDTQYF. Full variable domain (remainder filled in from reference TRBV18 and TRBJ2-3): NAGVMQNPRHLVRRRGQEARLRCSPMKGHSHVYWYRQLPEEGLKFMVYLQKENIIDESGMPKERFSAEFPKEGPSILRIQQVVRGDSAAYFCASSRDRDLEVDTQYFGPGTRLTVL.

This clonotype was recorded many times. The chain links TRBV28 to TRBJ1-1; D is unclear. Trimming left V 3 bases short and J 6 bases short, with 5 bases between. Germline V lookup: CDR1 MDHEN, CDR2 SYDVKM. The CDR3 extends over 11 amino acids. The CDR3 nucleotides read TGTGCCAGCAGTTTGAGGCCTGAAGCTTTCTTT. This translates into CASSLRPEAFF.

This clonotype was counted ten times or more. A junction end diverges from the germline sequence, so it may reflect a read error. The chain combines TRBV29-1 with TRBJ1-3; the match to TRBD1 covers 7 bases. The CDR3 extends over 13 amino acids. Per the germline V gene, CDR1 is SQVTM and CDR2 is ANQGSEA. Written as DNA, the CDR3 is TGTGCCTCAGGGGGAATCTCTGGAAACACCATATATTTT. This sequence encodes CASGGISGNTIYF.

This clonotype was recorded at least ten times. V gene TRBV5-1 combines with J gene TRBJ2-5, with 7 bases that match TRBD2. The CDR3 is made up of 14 amino acids. CDR1 is SGHRS and CDR2 is YFSETQ in the germline V gene. J gave up 5 bases and V 2 bases, and 6 bases lay outside the gene matches. CDR3 region: CASSLRTSRETQYF. DNA of the CDR3: TGCGCCAGCAGCTTAAGGACTAGTAGGGAGACCCAGTACTTC.

This clonotype was observed a few times. The gene calls are TRBV2 and TRBJ2-3; TRBD2 aligns across 13 bases. CDR1 is SNHLY, CDR2 FYNNEI, per germline. This CDR3 has 19 residues. Unmatched junction bases numbered 14, after V lost 6 bases and J lost 2 bases. CDR3 protein: CASSSMTSGGTRTTDTQYF. The DNA for the CDR3 is TGTGCCAGCAGCTCAATGACTAGCGGGGGGACTAGGACCACAGATACGCAGTATTTT.

This clonotype was seen a handful of times. The chain links TRBV29-1 to TRBJ2-2; D could derive from TRBD1 or TRBD2 (5 bases each). V shed 5 bases and J shed 5 bases, with 15 bases lying between them. This CDR3 is 14 amino acids long. CDR1 SQVTM and CDR2 ANQGSEA come from the germline V gene. The CDR3 is CSVTSPGSTGELFF. In nucleotides, the CDR3 is TGCAGCGTTACGTCCCCAGGGAGTACCGGGGAGCTGTTTTTT.

This clonotype came up many times. The rearrangement uses TRBV28 and TRBJ2-2, with a tentative D call TRBD2 (5 bases). Germline CDR1 is MDHEN and CDR2 is SYDVKM. The CDR3 runs 15 residues. Between the trimmed V and J ends, which lost 6 bases and 4 bases, there was a span of 15 bases. As DNA, the CDR3 is TGTGCCAGCAGACGCGGACTCCCTGCCACCGGGGAGCTGTTTTTT. Translation gives CASRRGLPATGELFF. Full variable domain (remainder filled in from reference TRBV28 and TRBJ2-2): DVKVTQSSRYLVKRTGEKVFLECVQDMDHENMFWYRQDPGLGLRLIYFSYDVKMKEKGDIPEGYSVSREKKERFSLILESASTNQTSMYLCASRRGLPATGELFFGEGSRLTVL.

This clonotype was seen repeatedly, ten times or more. This chain links TRBV19 with TRBJ1-5; 9 positions agree with TRBD1. Per germline, CDR1 LNHDA and CDR2 SQIVND (reference sequence). The junction had 8 bases not matched to a gene; V was cut back by 4 bases and J by 4 bases. The CDR3 is 16 residues long. The CDR3 spells CASSSPGQGRNQPQHF. For the CDR3, the DNA is TGTGCCAGTAGTAGCCCCGGACAGGGGAGAAATCAGCCCCAGCATTTT.

In this sample, this clonotype turned up many times. CDR3 coding DNA: TGTGCCAGCAGTGGTGGGACGGCTAGCACAGATACGCAGTATTTT. This translates into CASSGGTASTDTQYF. The chain has TRBV2 and TRBJ2-3, with D perhaps assigned TRBD1 or TRBD2 (5 bases each). From germline, CDR1 is SNHLY and CDR2 FYNNEI. The CDR3 spans 15 residues. Trimming took off 4 bases at V and 0 bases at J, with 11 bases between the two ends. The full variable domain, its missing parts supplied by reference TRBV2 and TRBJ2-3, is EPEVTQTPSHQVTQMGQEVILRCVPISNHLYFYWYRQILGQKVEFLVSFYNNEISEKSEIFDDQFSVERPDGSNFTLKIRSTKLEDSAMYFCASSGGTASTDTQYFGPGTRLTVL.

Ten or more counts support this clonotype. The genes are TRBV2 and TRBJ1-6; no firm D call. Germline V gene lookup returns CDR1 SNHLY and CDR2 FYNNEI. The CDR3 is 15 amino acids. Trimming stripped 2 bases from V and 3 bases from J, with 8 bases between. The CDR3 DNA sequence: TGTGCCAGCAGTGAACGAGGCATCTATAATTCACCCCTCCACTTT. Translated, it gives CASSERGIYNSPLHF. Full variable domain (missing parts from reference TRBV2 and TRBJ1-6): EPEVTQTPSHQVTQMGQEVILRCVPISNHLYFYWYRQILGQKVEFLVSFYNNEISEKSEIFDDQFSVERPDGSNFTLKIRSTKLEDSAMYFCASSERGIYNSPLHFGNGTRLTVT.

This clonotype came up a few times. The chain couples TRBV29-1 to TRBJ1-2; D remains unclear. The ends were cut back, 2 bases at V and 2 bases at J, with 3 bases in the middle. Looked up from germline, CDR1 is SQVTM and CDR2 is ANQGSEA. The CDR3 runs 11 residues. The CDR3 reads CSVEMNYGYTF. The DNA of the CDR3 is TGCAGCGTTGAAATGAACTATGGCTACACCTTC.

This clonotype has more than one count but fewer than ten. The V gene is TRBV10-2, the J gene TRBJ2-3, with 9 bases that match TRBD1. This CDR3 is built from 13 residues. The germline gives CDR1 WSHSY, CDR2 SAAADI. The trim removed 7 bases at V and 3 bases at J, leaving 2 bases unmatched. CDR3 region: CASMGTGTDTQYF. CDR3 DNA sequence: TGCGCCAGCATGGGGACAGGGACAGATACGCAGTATTTT.

This clonotype showed up just a few times. CDR3 sequence (DNA): TGTGCCAGCAGCTTACACGGGGGACCCACTGAAGCTTTCTTT. It encodes CASSLHGGPTEAFF. The J gene is TRBJ1-1, the V gene TRBV11-1; D is possibly TRBD1 (5 bases). Looked up from germline, CDR1 is SGHAT and CDR2 is FQDESV (reference sequence). The CDR3 spans 14 residues. V was cut by 2 bases and J by 4 bases, with 11 bases left in between.

In its sample, this clonotype was seen a few times. V is TRBV12-3 or TRBV12-4 and J is TRBJ1-1; D not certain. The V and J ends lost 7 bases and 5 bases respectively, with 8 bases between them. This CDR3 comprises 11 residues. The CDR3 region has the DNA TGTGCCAGCACCGTTAGGACTGAAGCTTTCTTT. It specifies CASTVRTEAFF.